The clone carrying this T cell receptor beta chain was observed a single time. The V segment lost 6 bases and the J segment 0 bases; nucleotides outside the gene matches: 8. This CDR3 has 15 amino acids. Looked up from germline, CDR1 is MDHEN and CDR2 is SYDVKM. This entry is derived from a study of blood T cell repertoires in COVID-19. The overall study: From the United States, Italy and Spain came samples of acute and convalescent COVID-19. Nucleic acid was either cDNA or gDNA, and it came from T cells, B-cell-depleted T cells, or PBMCs.

Original analysis: Cell counts per sample came from amplifying reference gene primers. Profiled with immunoSEQ multiplex PCR; TCRdb holds only in-frame clones, not every one. V, J and clone size were drawn from that table, and D and trimming were deduced from the DNA. The sample has tens of thousands of clones, around four fifths seen once. This chain connects TRBV28 to TRBJ2-7, with TRBD1 identical over 7 bases. The source material was peripheral blood. The clonotype comes from a man between 45 and 60 years old with acute or convalescent COVID-19. The CDR3 DNA is TGTGCCAGCAGCCCCCCCGGGACAGACTCCTACGAGCAGTACTTC. It yields the protein CASSPPGTDSYEQYF. Full variable domain (remainder filled in from reference TRBV28 and TRBJ2-7): DVKVTQSSRYLVKRTGEKVFLECVQDMDHENMFWYRQDPGLGLRLIYFSYDVKMKEKGDIPEGYSVSREKKERFSLILESASTNQTSMYLCASSPPGTDSYEQYFGPGTRLTVT.